This T cell receptor beta chain stems from a study of neurological immune-mediated disorders. Time point indicated: longitudinal time-point 1 (baseline). The CDR3 is 15 residues long. V was clipped by 2 bases and J by 4 bases, with 14 bases between them. CDR1 is SEHNR, CDR2 FQNEAQ, per germline (reference sequence). One entry per CDR3 protein, called by TCRdb with MiXCR from the 5' RACE reads. The table has some 71,000 distinct CDR3 sequences, approximately 10% seen once; the top ten hold 8.5% to 10%. This clonotype was recorded at least ten times. The TCR comes from a man aged 25 to 40 in good health. Specimen: PBMCs. This rearrangement joins TRBV7-9 to TRBJ1-1; D not certain. CDR3 in amino acids: CASSLWPPDFTEAFF. The CDR3 bases are TGTGCCAGCAGCTTATGGCCCCCGGACTTCACTGAAGCTTTCTTT. Full variable domain (outside the CDR3, taken from reference TRBV7-9 and TRBJ1-1): DTGVSQNPRHKITKRGQNVTFRCDPISEHNRLYWYRQTLGQGPEFLTYFQNEAQLEKSRLLSDRFSAERPKGSFSTLEIQRTEQGDSAMYLCASSLWPPDFTEAFFGQGTRLTVV.